A selection of T cell receptor beta chains follows, all from one sample in a study of cytomegalovirus exposure and HLA in healthy donors. Method: immunoSEQ multiplex PCR; TCRdb's copy keeps in-frame clones and lacks some. In the table there are about 150,000 clones, about 75% of which are singletons. The specimen was PBMCs. The receptor set was obtained from a man younger than 35 in good health and CMV-seronegative. The CDR3 runs from the conserved cysteine through the conserved F or W. A D gene is named only where the DNA matches it firmly. Size values are once, few and many counts, or a class for expanded clones, and some rows have none.

clone_size,d_call,j_call,v_call,cdr3_aa,cdr3_nt
NA,TRBD2,TRBJ2-1,TRBV5-1,CASSQGTSGTGEQFF,TGCGCCAGCAGCCAAGGGACTAGCGGGACGGGTGAGCAGTTCTTC
NA,NA,TRBJ2-7,TRBV7-2,CASSDDSSVAYEQYF,TGTGCCAGCAGCGACGACTCAAGCGTCGCCTACGAGCAGTACTTC
NA,NA,TRBJ1-6,TRBV6-5,CASSYGQPRGSPLHF,TGTGCCAGCAGTTACGGACAGCCACGGGGTTCACCCCTCCACTTT
NA,NA,TRBJ2-7,TRBV7-6,CASSLHGTFGEQYF,TGTGCCAGCAGCCTACACGGGACTTTCGGCGAGCAGTACTTC
NA,TRBD1,TRBJ1-4,TRBV11-2,CASSTGTGRGEKLFF,TGTGCCAGCAGCACGGGGACAGGGAGGGGTGAAAAACTGTTTTTT
NA,NA,TRBJ2-3,TRBV25-1,CASSREGAFTDTQYF,TGTGCCAGCAGTCGAGAAGGAGCGTTCACAGATACGCAGTATTTT
NA,NA,TRBJ1-6,TRBV5-1,CASSPRGEFTPLHF,TGCGCCAGCAGCCCCAGGGGCGAATTCACTCCCCTCCACTTT
NA,NA,TRBJ1-2,TRBV4-1,CASSQGLWTREEDYGYTF,TGCGCCAGCAGCCAAGGGTTGTGGACCAGGGAAGAGGACTATGGCTACACCTTC
NA,TRBD2,TRBJ2-1,TRBV19,CASSPASGSIYNEQFF,TGTGCCAGTAGTCCCGCTAGCGGGAGCATCTACAATGAGCAGTTCTTC
NA,NA,TRBJ1-2,TRBV19,CASSFPTAYGYTF,TGTGCCAGTAGTTTCCCGACAGCCTATGGCTACACCTTC
NA,NA,TRBJ2-7,TRBV7-9,CASSLGTASYEQYF,TGTGCCAGCAGCTTAGGGACTGCCAGCTACGAGCAGTACTTC
NA,TRBD1,TRBJ2-5,TRBV5-4,CASSFRTGGQETQYF,TGTGCCAGCAGCTTCCGGACAGGGGGGCAAGAGACCCAGTACTTC
NA,NA,TRBJ2-7,TRBV5-1,CASSHWGERSRAYEQYF,TGCGCCAGCAGCCACTGGGGGGAGCGATCAAGGGCGTACGAGCAGTACTTC
once,NA,TRBJ1-1,TRBV2,CASRGEYTEAFF,TGTGCCAGCAGGGGCGAATACACTGAAGCTTTCTTT
many,NA,TRBJ1-5,TRBV19,CASSIGAMNQPQHF,TGTGCCAGTAGTATTGGAGCCATGAATCAGCCCCAGCATTTT
once,NA,TRBJ2-7,TRBV4-3,CASSREADLSYEQYF,TGCGCCAGCAGCCGCGAGGCCGACTTGAGTTACGAGCAGTACTTC
NA,NA,TRBJ2-7,TRBV27,CASSLRTMDEQYF,TGTGCCAGCAGTCTAAGGACTATGGACGAGCAGTACTTC
few,NA,TRBJ1-2,TRBV28,CASRPRDNYGYTF,TGTGCCAGCAGACCCCGGGATAACTATGGCTACACCTTC
NA,TRBD1,TRBJ2-5,TRBV6-5,CASSYSTGQGQETQYF,TGTGCCAGCAGTTACTCGACGGGACAGGGACAAGAGACCCAGTACTTC
few,NA,TRBJ1-2,TRBV28,CASSFSANYGYTF,TGTGCCAGCAGTTTTTCTGCTAACTATGGCTACACCTTC
few,TRBD1,TRBJ2-3,TRBV2,CASRDGTGGTDTQYF,TGTGCCAGCAGAGATGGGACAGGGGGAACAGATACGCAGTATTTT
once,NA,TRBJ1-1,TRBV12-5,CASGRTGGTEAFF,TGTGCTAGTGGCCGGACCGGGGGCACTGAAGCTTTCTTT
NA,NA,TRBJ2-1,TRBV7-9,CASSVPGSNLNEQFF,TGTGCCAGCAGCGTGCCAGGCTCTAATCTCAATGAGCAGTTCTTC
NA,NA,TRBJ2-1,TRBV10-2,CASSELAGNEQFF,TGCGCCAGCAGTGAGTTAGCTGGCAATGAGCAGTTCTTC
once,NA,TRBJ2-3,TRBV12-5,CASGLVGRLEPRDTQYF,TGTGCTAGTGGTTTGGTGGGCCGTCTTGAACCCCGAGATACGCAGTATTTT